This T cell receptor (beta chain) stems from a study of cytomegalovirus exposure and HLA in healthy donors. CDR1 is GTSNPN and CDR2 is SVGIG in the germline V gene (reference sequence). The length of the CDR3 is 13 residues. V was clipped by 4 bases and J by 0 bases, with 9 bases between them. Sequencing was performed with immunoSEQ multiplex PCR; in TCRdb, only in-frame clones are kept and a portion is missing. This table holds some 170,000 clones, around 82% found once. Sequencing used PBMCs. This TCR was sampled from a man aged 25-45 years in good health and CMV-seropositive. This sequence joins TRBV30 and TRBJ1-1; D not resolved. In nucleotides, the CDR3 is TGTGCCTGGAATCTCCAGATGAACACTGAAGCTTTCTTT. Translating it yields CAWNLQMNTEAFF.